The clone carrying this TCR beta chain was seen only a few times. Its antigen is undetermined. This entry belongs to a study of T-cell reconstitution after alpha-beta-depleted transplantation in children. Study-level findings and limits: In some patients, recipient T cells and intrathymic progenitors surviving conditioning explained high day-60 diversity. Newly produced T cells mostly provided counts and TCRbeta diversity after one year, as hyperexpanded clones declined. By about two months after transplant, alpha-beta T cells reportedly arose from several hundred graft clones that had expanded.

Preparation of the TCRbeta library involved a method that used unique molecular identifiers. TCRdb independently ran MiXCR on the PCR reads; one entry per CDR3 protein. The sample has 500,000 to 650,000 distinct CDR3 sequences; 10% to 15% are singletons. Germline lookup yields CDR1 SGHAT and CDR2 FQNNGV. J lost 2 bases, V lost 1 base, and 5 bases had no gene match. This CDR3 region has 19 residues. The clonotype was recovered from a male patient between 10 and 17 years old who had a stem cell transplant for acute myeloid leukemia, so the T cells may come from the graft donor. The input for sequencing was PBMCs, mostly from graft donor cells, taken 360 days after TCRalphabeta/CD19-depleted stem cell transplant. The rearrangement joins TRBV11-2 to TRBJ2-1, with TRBD2 matching over 16 bases. The CDR3 DNA is TGTGCCAGCAGCTTAGTGGGAGGGACTAGCGGGAGGGCCTACAATGAGCAGTTCTTC. Residues: CASSLVGGTSGRAYNEQFF.